The present T cell receptor beta chain was sequenced within a study of blood T cell repertoires in COVID-19. Overall study: Italy, Spain and the United States were the sources of the convalescent and acute COVID-19 samples. Sample material is recorded as cDNA or gDNA derived from T cells, B-cell-depleted T cells, or PBMCs.

The CDR3 is 14 residues long. Per the germline V gene, CDR1 is LNHDA and CDR2 is SQIVND (reference sequence). V lost 2 bases to trimming and J lost 4 bases, with 11 bases between them. Original handling: Reference gene primers were amplified, and this amplification served to estimate nucleated cell counts. Profiling relied on immunoSEQ multiplex PCR, and the TCRdb table lists in-frame clones only, not all of them. Clone size and the V and J calls come from that table; the DNA yielded D and trimming. Of approximately 240,000 clones listed, approximately 79% are singletons. The receptor was derived from a middle-aged woman with active or convalescent COVID-19. This chain links TRBV19 with TRBJ1-2; D gene uncertain. Sequencing was carried out using peripheral blood. The DNA for the CDR3 is TGTGCCAGTAGTATACGGGGTTTGGGCTATGGCTACACCTTC. This gives the protein CASSIRGLGYGYTF.